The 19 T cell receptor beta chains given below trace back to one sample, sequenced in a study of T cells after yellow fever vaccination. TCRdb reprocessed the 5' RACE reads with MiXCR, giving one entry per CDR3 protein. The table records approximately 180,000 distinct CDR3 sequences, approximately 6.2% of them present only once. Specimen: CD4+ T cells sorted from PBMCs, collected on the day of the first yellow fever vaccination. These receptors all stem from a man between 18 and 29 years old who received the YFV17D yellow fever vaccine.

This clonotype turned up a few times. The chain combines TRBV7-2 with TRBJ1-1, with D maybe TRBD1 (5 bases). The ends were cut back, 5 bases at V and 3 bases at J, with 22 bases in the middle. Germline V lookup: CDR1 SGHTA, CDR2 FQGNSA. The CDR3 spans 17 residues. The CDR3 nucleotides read TGTGCCAGCAGCGATAATAAGAGGGGAGGGGTCCACACTGAAGCTTTCTTT. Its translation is CASSDNKRGGVHTEAFF.

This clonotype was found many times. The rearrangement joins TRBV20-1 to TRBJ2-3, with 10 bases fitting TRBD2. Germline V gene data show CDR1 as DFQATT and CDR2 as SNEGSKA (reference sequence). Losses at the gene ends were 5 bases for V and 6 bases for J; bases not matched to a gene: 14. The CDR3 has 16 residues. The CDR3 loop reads CSAEGGSGGPGDTQYF. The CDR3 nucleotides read TGCAGTGCTGAAGGAGGTAGCGGGGGGCCAGGGGATACGCAGTATTTT.

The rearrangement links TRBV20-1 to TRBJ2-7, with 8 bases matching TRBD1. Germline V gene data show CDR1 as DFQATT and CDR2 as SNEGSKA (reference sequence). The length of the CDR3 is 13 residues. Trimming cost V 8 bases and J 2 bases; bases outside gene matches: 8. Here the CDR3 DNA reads TGCAGTTCATGGGACAGGCAAGCCTACGAGCAGTACTTC. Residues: CSSWDRQAYEQYF.

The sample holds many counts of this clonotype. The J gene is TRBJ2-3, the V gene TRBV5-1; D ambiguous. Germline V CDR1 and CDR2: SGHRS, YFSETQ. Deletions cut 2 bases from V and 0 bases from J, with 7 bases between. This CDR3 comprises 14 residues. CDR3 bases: TGCGCCAGCAGCTTTGGTACTAGCACAGATACGCAGTATTTT. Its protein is CASSFGTSTDTQYF.

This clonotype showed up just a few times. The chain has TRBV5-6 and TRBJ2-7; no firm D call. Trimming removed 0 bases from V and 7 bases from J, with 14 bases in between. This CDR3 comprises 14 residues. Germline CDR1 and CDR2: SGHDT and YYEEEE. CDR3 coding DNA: TGTGCCAGCAGCTTGGTCGGACCCCGCAGGGAGCAGTACGTC. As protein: CASSLVGPRREQYV.

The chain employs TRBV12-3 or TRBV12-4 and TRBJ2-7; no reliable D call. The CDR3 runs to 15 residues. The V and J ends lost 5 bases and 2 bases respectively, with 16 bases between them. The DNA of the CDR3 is TGTGCCAGCAGTCCGAACCCGTATACTGCCTACGAGCAGTACTTC. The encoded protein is CASSPNPYTAYEQYF.

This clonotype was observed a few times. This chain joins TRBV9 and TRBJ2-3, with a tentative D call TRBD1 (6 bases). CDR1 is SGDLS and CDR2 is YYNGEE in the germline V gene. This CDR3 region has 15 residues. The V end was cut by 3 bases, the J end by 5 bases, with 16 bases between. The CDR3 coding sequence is TGTGCCAGCAGCGCCCTTTGGGGGCTCAGAGATACGCAGTATTTT. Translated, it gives CASSALWGLRDTQYF.

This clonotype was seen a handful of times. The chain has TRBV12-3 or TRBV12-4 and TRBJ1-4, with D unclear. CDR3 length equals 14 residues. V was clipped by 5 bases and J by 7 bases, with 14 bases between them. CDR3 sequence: CASSVHWVVEKLFF. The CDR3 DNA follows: TGTGCCAGCAGTGTACACTGGGTCGTTGAAAAACTGTTTTTT.

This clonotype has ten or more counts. The CDR3 sequence: CASSLAVRGGGADTQYF. CDR3 nucleotide sequence: TGCGCCAGCAGCTTGGCTGTTAGGGGAGGGGGCGCAGATACGCAGTATTTT. The chain recombines TRBV5-1 with TRBJ2-3; D is perhaps TRBD1 or TRBD2 (7 bases each). Trimming cost V 0 bases and J 4 bases, with 18 bases left between them. CDR3 length: 17 amino acids. CDR1 is SGHRS and CDR2 is YFSETQ in the germline V gene.

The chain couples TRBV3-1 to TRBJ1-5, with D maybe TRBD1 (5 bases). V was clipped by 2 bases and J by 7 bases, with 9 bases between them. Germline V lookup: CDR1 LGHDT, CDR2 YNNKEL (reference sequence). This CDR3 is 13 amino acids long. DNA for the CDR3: TGTGCCAGCAGCCAACGAGGGGACCAGCCCCAGCATTTT. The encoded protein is CASSQRGDQPQHF. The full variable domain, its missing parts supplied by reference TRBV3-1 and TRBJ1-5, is DTAVSQTPKYLVTQMGNDKSIKCEQNLGHDTMYWYKQDSKKFLKIMFSYNNKELIINETVPNRFSPKSPDKAHLNLHINSLELGDSAVYFCASSQRGDQPQHFGDGTRLSIL.

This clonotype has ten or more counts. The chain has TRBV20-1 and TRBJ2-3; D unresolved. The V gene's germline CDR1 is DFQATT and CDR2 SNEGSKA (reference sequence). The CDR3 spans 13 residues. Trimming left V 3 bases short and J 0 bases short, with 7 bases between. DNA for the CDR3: TGCAGTGCTAGGATGGTTAGCACAGATACGCAGTATTTT. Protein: CSARMVSTDTQYF.

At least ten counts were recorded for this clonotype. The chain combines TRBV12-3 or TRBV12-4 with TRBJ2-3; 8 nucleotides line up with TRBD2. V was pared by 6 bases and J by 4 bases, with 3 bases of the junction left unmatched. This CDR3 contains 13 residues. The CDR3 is CASSPRGADTQYF. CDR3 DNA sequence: TGTGCCAGCAGCCCGCGGGGGGCAGATACGCAGTATTTT.

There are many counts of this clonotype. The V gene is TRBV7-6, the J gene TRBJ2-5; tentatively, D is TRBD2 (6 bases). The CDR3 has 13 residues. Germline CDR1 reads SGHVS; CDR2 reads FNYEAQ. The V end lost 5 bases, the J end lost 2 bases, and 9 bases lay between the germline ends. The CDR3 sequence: CASSRDWQETQYF. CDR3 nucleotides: TGTGCCAGCAGCCGGGACTGGCAAGAGACCCAGTACTTC.

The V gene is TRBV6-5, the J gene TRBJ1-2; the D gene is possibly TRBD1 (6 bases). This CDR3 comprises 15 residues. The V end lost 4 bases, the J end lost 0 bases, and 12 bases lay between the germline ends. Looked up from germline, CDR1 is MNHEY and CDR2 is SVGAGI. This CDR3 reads CASSWTAVPNYGYTF. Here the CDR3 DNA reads TGTGCCAGCAGTTGGACAGCCGTACCTAACTATGGCTACACCTTC.

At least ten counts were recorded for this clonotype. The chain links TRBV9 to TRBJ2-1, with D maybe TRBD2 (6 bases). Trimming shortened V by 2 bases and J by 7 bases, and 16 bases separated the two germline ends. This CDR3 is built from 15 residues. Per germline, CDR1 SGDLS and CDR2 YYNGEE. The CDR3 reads CASSVLAYGGNEQFF. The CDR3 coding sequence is TGTGCCAGCAGCGTTCTAGCGTATGGTGGAAATGAGCAGTTCTTC.

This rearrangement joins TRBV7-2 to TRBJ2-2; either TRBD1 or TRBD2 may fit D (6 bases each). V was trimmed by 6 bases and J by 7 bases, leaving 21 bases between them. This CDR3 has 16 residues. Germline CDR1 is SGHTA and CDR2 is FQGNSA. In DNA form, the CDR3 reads TGTGCCAGCAGTCCACTCAGACAGGAGGAGGGCGGGGAGCTGTTTTTT. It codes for CASSPLRQEEGGELFF. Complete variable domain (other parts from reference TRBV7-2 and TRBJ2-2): GAGVSQSPSNKVTEKGKDVELRCDPISGHTALYWYRQSLGQGLEFLIYFQGNSAPDKSGLPSDRFSAERTGGSVSTLTIQRTQQEDSAVYLCASSPLRQEEGGELFFGEGSRLTVL.

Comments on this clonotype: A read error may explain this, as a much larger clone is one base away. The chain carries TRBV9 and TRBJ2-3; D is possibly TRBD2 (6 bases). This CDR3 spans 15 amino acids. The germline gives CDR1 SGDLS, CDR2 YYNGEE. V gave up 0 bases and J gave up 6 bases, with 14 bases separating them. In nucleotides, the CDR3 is TGTGCCAGCAGCGTAGCCCCCTTTCGGGGGGATACGCAGTATTTT. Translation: CASSVAPFRGDTQYF.

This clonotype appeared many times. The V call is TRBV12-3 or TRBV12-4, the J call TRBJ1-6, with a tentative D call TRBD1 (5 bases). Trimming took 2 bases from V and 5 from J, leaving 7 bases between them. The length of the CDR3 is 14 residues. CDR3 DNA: TGTGCCAGCAGTTTAATCAGGGATAATTCACCCCTCCACTTT. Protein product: CASSLIRDNSPLHF.

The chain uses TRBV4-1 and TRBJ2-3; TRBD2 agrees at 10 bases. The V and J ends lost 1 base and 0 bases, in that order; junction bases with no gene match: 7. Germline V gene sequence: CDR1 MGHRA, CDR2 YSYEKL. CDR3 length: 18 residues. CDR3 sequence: CASSQGASGGASTDTQYF. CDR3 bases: TGCGCCAGCAGCCAAGGGGCTAGCGGGGGAGCTAGCACAGATACGCAGTATTTT.